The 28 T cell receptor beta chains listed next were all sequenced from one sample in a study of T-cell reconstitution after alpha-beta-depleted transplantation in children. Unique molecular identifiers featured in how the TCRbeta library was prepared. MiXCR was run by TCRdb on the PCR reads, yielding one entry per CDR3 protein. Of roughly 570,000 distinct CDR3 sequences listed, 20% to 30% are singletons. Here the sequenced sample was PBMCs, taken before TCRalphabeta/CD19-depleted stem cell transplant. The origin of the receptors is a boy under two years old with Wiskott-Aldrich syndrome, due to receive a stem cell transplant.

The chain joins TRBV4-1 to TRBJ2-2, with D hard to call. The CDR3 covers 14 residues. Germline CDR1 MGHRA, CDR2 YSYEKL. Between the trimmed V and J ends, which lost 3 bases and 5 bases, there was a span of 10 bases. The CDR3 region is CASSQYSGTGELFF. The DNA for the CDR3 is TGCGCCAGCAGCCAGTACAGTGGGACCGGGGAGCTGTTTTTT.

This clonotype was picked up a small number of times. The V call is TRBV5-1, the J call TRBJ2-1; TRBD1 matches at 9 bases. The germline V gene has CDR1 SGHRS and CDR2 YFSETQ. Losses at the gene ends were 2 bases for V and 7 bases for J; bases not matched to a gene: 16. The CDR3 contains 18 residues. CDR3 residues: CASSFRVGDRDPANEQFF. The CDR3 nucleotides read TGCGCCAGCAGCTTTCGGGTCGGGGACAGGGATCCCGCGAATGAGCAGTTCTTC.

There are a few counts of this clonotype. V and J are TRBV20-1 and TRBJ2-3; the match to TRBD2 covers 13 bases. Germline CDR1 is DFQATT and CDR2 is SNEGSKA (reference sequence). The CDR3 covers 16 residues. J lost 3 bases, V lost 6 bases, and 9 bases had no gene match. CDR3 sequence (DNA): TGCAGTGCACGGCCCTCGGGACTAGCGGGAACAGATACGCAGTATTTT. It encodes CSARPSGLAGTDTQYF.

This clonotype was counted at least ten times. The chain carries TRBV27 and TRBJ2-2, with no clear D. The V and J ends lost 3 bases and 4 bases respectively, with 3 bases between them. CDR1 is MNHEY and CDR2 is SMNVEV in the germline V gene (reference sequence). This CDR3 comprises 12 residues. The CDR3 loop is CASSFFTGELFF. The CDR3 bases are TGTGCCAGCAGTTTCTTCACCGGGGAGCTGTTTTTT.

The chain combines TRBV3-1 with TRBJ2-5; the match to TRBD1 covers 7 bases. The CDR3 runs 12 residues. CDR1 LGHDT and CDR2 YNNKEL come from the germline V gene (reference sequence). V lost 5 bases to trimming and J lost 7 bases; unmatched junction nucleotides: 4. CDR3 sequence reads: CASSMTGRTQYF. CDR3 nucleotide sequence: TGTGCCAGCAGCATGACAGGGAGGACCCAGTACTTC.

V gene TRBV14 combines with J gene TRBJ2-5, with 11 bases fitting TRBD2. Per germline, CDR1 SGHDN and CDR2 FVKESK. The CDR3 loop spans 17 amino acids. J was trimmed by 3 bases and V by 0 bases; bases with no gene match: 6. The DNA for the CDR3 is TGTGCCAGCAGCCAAGACAGACCGGGACTAGCGGAAGAGACCCAGTACTTC. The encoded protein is CASSQDRPGLAEETQYF.

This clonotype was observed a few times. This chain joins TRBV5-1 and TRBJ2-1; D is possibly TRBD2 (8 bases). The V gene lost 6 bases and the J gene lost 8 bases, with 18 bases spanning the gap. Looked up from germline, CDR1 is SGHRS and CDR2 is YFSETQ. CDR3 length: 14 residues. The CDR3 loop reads CASTMTGGGHEQFF. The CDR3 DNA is TGCGCCAGCACGATGACGGGAGGGGGCCATGAGCAGTTCTTC.

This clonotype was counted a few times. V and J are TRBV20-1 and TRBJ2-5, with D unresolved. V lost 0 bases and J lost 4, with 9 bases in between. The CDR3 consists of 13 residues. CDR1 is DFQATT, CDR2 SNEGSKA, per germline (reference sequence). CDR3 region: CSARESLIETQYF. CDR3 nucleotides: TGCAGTGCTAGAGAGAGTCTTATAGAGACCCAGTACTTC.

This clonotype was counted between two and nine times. CDR3 loop: CASSPGISGNTIYF. CDR3 nucleotide sequence: TGTGCCAGCAGCCCGGGGATCTCTGGAAACACCATATATTTT. The chain combines TRBV7-9 with TRBJ1-3; no clear D gene. The CDR3 has 14 residues. Germline CDR1 reads SEHNR; CDR2 reads FQNEAQ (reference sequence). V was cut by 5 bases and J by 0 bases, with 8 bases left in between.

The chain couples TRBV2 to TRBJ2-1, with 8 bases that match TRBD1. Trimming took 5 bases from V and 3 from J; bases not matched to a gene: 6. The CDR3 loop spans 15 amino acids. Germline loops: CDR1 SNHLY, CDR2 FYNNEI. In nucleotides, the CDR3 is TGTGCCAGCAGTCAGGACAGGGCCCACTACAATGAGCAGTTCTTC. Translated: CASSQDRAHYNEQFF.

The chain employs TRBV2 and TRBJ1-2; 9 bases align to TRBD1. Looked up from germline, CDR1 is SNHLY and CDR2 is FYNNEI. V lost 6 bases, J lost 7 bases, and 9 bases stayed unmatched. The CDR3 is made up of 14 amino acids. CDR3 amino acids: CASRRDREYPGYTF. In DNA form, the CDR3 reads TGTGCCAGCAGGAGGGACAGGGAATATCCTGGCTACACCTTC.

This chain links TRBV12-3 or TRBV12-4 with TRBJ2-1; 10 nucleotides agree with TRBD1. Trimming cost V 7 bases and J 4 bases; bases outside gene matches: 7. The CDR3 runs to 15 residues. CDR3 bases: TGTGCCAGCACGCGGGACAGGGGCCCATACAATGAGCAGTTCTTC. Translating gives CASTRDRGPYNEQFF.

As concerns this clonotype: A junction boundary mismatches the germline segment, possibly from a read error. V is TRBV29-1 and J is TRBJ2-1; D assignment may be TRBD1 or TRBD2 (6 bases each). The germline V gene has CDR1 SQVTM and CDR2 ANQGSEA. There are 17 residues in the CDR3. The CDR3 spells CSVEDRGGSVSYNGQFF. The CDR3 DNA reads TGCAGCGTTGAAGATCGAGGGGGGAGTGTCTCCTACAATGGGCAGTTCTTC.

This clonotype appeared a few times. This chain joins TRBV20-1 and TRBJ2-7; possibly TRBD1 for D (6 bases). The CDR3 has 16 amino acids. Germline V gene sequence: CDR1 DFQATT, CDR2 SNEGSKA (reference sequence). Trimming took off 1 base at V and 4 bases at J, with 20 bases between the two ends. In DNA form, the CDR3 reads TGCAGTGCTAGAGTCCGCACAGGGCCAGGCCGGTACGAGCAGTACTTC. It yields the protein CSARVRTGPGRYEQYF.

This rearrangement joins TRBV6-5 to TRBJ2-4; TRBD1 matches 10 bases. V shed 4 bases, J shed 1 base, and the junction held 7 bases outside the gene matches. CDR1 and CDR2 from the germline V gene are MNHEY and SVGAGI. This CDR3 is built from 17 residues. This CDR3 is CASSSQDRGLAKNIQYF. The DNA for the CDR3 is TGTGCCAGCAGTTCCCAAGACAGGGGGCTTGCCAAAAACATTCAGTACTTC.

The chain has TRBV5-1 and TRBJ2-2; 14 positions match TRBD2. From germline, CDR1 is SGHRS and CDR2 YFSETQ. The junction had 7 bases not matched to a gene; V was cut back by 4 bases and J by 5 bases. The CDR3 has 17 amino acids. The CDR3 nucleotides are TGCGCCAGCAGCGTGGGACTAGCGGGAGATTTTACCGGGGAGCTGTTTTTT. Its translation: CASSVGLAGDFTGELFF.

CDR3 nucleotides: TGCGCCAGCAGCTTGGTGGCTAGCGGGAGGCTCAATGAGCAGTTCTTC. This codes for CASSLVASGRLNEQFF. The chain is built from TRBV5-1 and TRBJ2-1, with 11 bases fitting TRBD2. The ends lost 0 bases at V and 6 bases at J; junction bases unmatched: 5. Germline values: CDR1 SGHRS, CDR2 YFSETQ. The CDR3 contains 16 residues.

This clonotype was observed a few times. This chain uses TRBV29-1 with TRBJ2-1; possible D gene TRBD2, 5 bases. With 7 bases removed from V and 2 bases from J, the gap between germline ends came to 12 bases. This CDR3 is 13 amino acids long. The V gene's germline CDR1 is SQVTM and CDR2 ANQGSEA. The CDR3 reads CSAGLGAYNEQFF. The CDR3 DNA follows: TGCAGCGCTGGACTCGGGGCCTACAATGAGCAGTTCTTC.

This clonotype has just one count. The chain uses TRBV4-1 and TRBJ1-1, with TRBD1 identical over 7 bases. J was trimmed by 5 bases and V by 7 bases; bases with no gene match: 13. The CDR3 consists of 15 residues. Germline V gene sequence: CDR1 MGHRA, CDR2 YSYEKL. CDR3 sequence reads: CASIHLPGGKTEAFF. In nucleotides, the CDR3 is TGCGCCAGCATCCACCTGCCAGGGGGGAAGACTGAAGCTTTCTTT.

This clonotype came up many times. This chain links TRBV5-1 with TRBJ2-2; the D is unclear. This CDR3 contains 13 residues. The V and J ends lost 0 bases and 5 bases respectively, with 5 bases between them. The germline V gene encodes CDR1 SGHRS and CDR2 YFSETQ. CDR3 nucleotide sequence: TGCGCCAGCAGCTTGGTCGGTACCGGGGAGCTGTTTTTT. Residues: CASSLVGTGELFF.

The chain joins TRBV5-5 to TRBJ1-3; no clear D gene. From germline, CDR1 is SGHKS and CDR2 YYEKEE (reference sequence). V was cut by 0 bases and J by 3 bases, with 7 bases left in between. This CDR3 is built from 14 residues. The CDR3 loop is CASSLDYGGNTIYF. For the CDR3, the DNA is TGTGCCAGCAGCTTGGATTACGGTGGAAACACCATATATTTT.

The CDR3 here is CASSLVTSALDEQYF. The CDR3, as DNA: TGCGCCAGCAGCTTGGTGACTAGCGCACTCGACGAGCAGTACTTC. The rearrangement links TRBV5-1 to TRBJ2-7, with 8 bases fitting TRBD2. Germline V gene sequence: CDR1 SGHRS, CDR2 YFSETQ. Trimming at V came to 0 bases and at J to 5 bases, leaving 7 bases not matched to a gene. The CDR3 runs 15 residues.

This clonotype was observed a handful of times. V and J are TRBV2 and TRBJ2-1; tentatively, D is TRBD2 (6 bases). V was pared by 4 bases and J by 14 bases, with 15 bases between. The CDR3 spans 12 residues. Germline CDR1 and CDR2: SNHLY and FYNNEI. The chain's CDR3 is CASSGPGLVEFF. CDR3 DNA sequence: TGTGCCAGCAGTGGACCGGGACTGGTCGAGTTCTTC.

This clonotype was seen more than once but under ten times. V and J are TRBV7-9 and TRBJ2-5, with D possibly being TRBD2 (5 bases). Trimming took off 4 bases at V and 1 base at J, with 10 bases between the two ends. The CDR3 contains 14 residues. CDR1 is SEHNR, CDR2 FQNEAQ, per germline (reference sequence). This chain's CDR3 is CASSYWTFQETQYF. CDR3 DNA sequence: TGTGCCAGCAGCTACTGGACTTTCCAAGAGACCCAGTACTTC.

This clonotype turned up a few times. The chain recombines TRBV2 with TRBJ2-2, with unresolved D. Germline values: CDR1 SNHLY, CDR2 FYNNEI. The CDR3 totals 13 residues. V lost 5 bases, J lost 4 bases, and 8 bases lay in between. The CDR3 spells CASSFRPTGELFF. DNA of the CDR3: TGTGCCAGCAGTTTCCGACCCACCGGGGAGCTGTTTTTT.

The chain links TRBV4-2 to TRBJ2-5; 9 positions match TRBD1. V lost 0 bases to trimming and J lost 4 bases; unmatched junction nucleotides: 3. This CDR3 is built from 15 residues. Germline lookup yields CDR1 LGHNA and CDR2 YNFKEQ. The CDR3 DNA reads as TGTGCCAGCAGCCAAGAACAGGGGGCGGGAGAGACCCAGTACTTC. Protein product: CASSQEQGAGETQYF.

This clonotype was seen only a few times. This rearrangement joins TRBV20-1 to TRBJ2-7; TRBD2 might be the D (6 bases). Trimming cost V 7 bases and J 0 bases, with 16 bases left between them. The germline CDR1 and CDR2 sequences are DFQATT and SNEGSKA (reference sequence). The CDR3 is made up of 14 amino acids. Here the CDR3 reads CSGHRDFSSYEQYF. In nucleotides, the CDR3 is TGCAGTGGCCACCGGGACTTTAGCTCCTACGAGCAGTACTTC.

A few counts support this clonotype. The CDR3 region is CAISGRRLAGDEQYF. As DNA, the CDR3 is TGTGCCATCAGTGGGCGGCGGCTAGCTGGGGACGAGCAGTACTTC. This sequence joins TRBV10-3 and TRBJ2-7, with D perhaps matching TRBD2 (5 bases). V lost 4 bases to trimming and J lost 5 bases, with 18 bases between them. The CDR3 length is 15 residues. Germline values: CDR1 ENHRY, CDR2 SYGVKD.